Reported below is one T cell receptor (beta chain). What it binds is not known. In the source study's methods: With immunoSEQ giving junction-only sequences and no quality scores, filtering differed. The data were produced by immunoSEQ multiplex PCR, yet TCRdb's version contains in-frame clones alone and is incomplete. The DNA gave D and trimming, while V, J and clone size come from that table. This sample has hundreds of thousands of clones, with 90% to 96% found just once. The sample originates from a study of shared clonotypes between healthy human individuals. Study findings and constraints: Relative to clonotypes present in all four donors, those not shared had lower generation probabilities. What naive subsets generally showed was a larger estimated richness than memory subsets showed. Depth was large, yet rarefaction showed that sorted-subset sequencing was incomplete.

This CDR3 comprises 15 residues. Germline V gene data show CDR1 as SGHRS and CDR2 as YFSETQ. V shed 2 bases and J 2 bases; nucleotides not matched to a gene: 7. Sequencing was performed on naive CD4+ T cells sorted from blood. The subset here: CD45RA+ positively selected. The sequence was obtained from a woman in her 30s in good health. The rearrangement links TRBV5-1 to TRBJ2-7, with 7 nucleotides matching TRBD1. The CDR3 protein is CASSLGTANTYEQYF. CDR3 DNA sequence: TGCGCCAGCAGCTTAGGGACAGCCAACACCTACGAGCAGTACTTC. Full variable domain (remainder filled in from reference TRBV5-1 and TRBJ2-7): KAGVTQTPRYLIKTRGQQVTLSCSPISGHRSVSWYQQTPGQGLQFLFEYFSETQRNKGNFPGRFSGRQFSNSRSEMNVSTLELGDSALYLCASSLGTANTYEQYFGPGTRLTVT.